These T cell receptor beta chains were read from a single sample in a study of memory CD4+ T cells and cytomegalovirus serostatus. The protocol was immunoSEQ multiplex PCR, while the TCRdb copy is restricted to in-frame clones and leaves out a portion. Of tens of thousands of clones listed, over 65% are singletons. The sequenced material came from memory CD4+ T cells from blood. The receptors were sampled from an adult in good health and CMV-seropositive. Each CDR3 is given with its conserved first and last residue. Fields, in order: J gene, V gene, clone size, D gene, CDR3 protein, CDR3 DNA. The D gene is left open where the match is weak. Size values are once, few and many counts, or a class for expanded clones, and some rows have none.

TRBJ2-6	TRBV7-6	few	NA	CASSRNLGVANVLTF	TGTGCCAGCTCCCGGAACCTTGGGGTGGCCAACGTCCTGACTTTC
TRBJ2-5	TRBV5-4	NA	NA	CASSFLGGQETQYF	TGTGCCAGCAGCTTCCTCGGGGGCCAAGAGACCCAGTACTTC
TRBJ2-2	TRBV5-1	NA	NA	CASSPEGGSGELFF	TGCGCCAGCAGCCCTGAAGGGGGATCCGGGGAGCTGTTTTTT
TRBJ2-3	TRBV10-1	NA	NA	CASSGYREADTQYF	TGCGCCAGCAGTGGCTACAGGGAAGCAGATACGCAGTATTTT
TRBJ1-1	TRBV28	NA	NA	CASSPGQRRTEAFF	TGTGCCAGCAGTCCGGGACAAAGGAGGACTGAAGCTTTCTTT
TRBJ2-2	TRBV11-3	once	TRBD2	CASSSGLHTGELFF	TGTGCCAGCAGCTCGGGACTACACACCGGGGAGCTGTTTTTT
TRBJ2-1	TRBV10-3	NA	NA	CAISESKENEQFF	TGTGCCATCAGTGAGTCGAAGGAGAATGAGCAGTTCTTC
TRBJ1-1	TRBV20-1	few	TRBD1	CSVPTGGEAFF	TGCAGCGTACCGACAGGGGGTGAAGCTTTCTTT
TRBJ2-1	TRBV5-1	NA	TRBD2	CASSATGLELNEQFF	TGCGCCAGCAGCGCCACCGGACTAGAGCTCAATGAGCAGTTCTTC
TRBJ2-7	TRBV7-2	few	NA	CASSLWGAGLSYEQYF	TGTGCCAGCAGCTTGTGGGGGGCAGGCCTCTCCTACGAGCAGTACTTC
TRBJ2-7	TRBV19	few	NA	CASRGDTGWQYF	TGTGCCAGTAGAGGGGACACCGGTTGGCAGTACTTC
TRBJ2-5	TRBV19	NA	NA	CASSILGSETQYF	TGTGCCAGTAGTATTCTAGGCTCGGAGACCCAGTACTTC
TRBJ2-7	TRBV15	NA	TRBD2	CATSREASGRWEQYF	TGTGCCACCAGCAGAGAGGCTAGCGGGAGGTGGGAGCAGTACTTC
TRBJ1-2	TRBV7-2	NA	NA	CASSLAPDPNYGYTF	TGTGCCAGCAGCTTAGCCCCAGACCCTAACTATGGCTACACCTTC
TRBJ2-7	TRBV29-1	NA	NA	CSVWTVSSYEQYF	TGCAGCGTGTGGACCGTAAGCTCCTACGAGCAGTACTTC
TRBJ1-1	TRBV6-1	NA	NA	CASSEQGTRKAFF	TGTGCCAGCAGTGAACAAGGGACTCGTAAAGCTTTCTTT
TRBJ1-1	TRBV6-5	NA	NA	CASSYPSGEGTEAFF	TGTGCCAGCAGTTACCCATCCGGGGAGGGGACTGAAGCTTTCTTT
TRBJ2-1	TRBV5-8	NA	NA	CASTTLVGRSSSYNEQFF	TGTGCCAGCACCACCCTTGTCGGGCGGTCGAGCTCCTACAATGAGCAGTTCTTC
TRBJ2-5	TRBV18	NA	NA	CASSPMGSPGETQYF	TGTGCCAGCTCACCAATGGGCTCCCCAGGGGAGACCCAGTACTTC
TRBJ1-2	TRBV2	few	TRBD1	CASSAQGISYGYTF	TGTGCCAGCAGCGCACAGGGGATTTCCTATGGCTACACCTTC
TRBJ2-2	TRBV4-3	NA	TRBD2	CASSRDIVALAGGYTGELFF	TGCGCCAGCAGCCGCGATATCGTGGCGCTAGCGGGAGGGTACACCGGGGAGCTGTTTTTT
TRBJ2-7	TRBV4-3	NA	NA	CASSQDEGREQYF	TGCGCCAGCAGCCAAGATGAAGGGCGTGAGCAGTACTTC
TRBJ2-5	TRBV5-4	NA	TRBD2	CASSLDPAGRETQYF	TGTGCCAGCAGCTTGGACCCAGCGGGACGGGAGACCCAGTACTTC
TRBJ2-1	TRBV9	few	TRBD2	CASSVGPSGSSNEQFF	TGTGCCAGCAGCGTAGGTCCTAGCGGGAGTTCAAATGAGCAGTTCTTC
TRBJ1-5	TRBV7-8	NA	NA	CASSSGPLNQPQHF	TGTGCCAGCAGCTCGGGACCCCTTAATCAGCCCCAGCATTTT
TRBJ2-5	TRBV20-1	NA	NA	CSVWREGQYF	TGCAGTGTGTGGAGAGAAGGCCAGTACTTC
TRBJ2-5	TRBV7-2	NA	TRBD1	CASSQTGTEETQYF	TGTGCCAGCAGCCAAACCGGGACAGAAGAGACCCAGTACTTC
TRBJ1-5	TRBV7-2	NA	NA	CASSFTGSYNQPQHF	TGTGCCAGCAGCTTTACTGGGTCGTACAATCAGCCCCAGCATTTT
TRBJ2-5	TRBV11-2	NA	NA	CASSLGARGQETQYF	TGTGCCAGCAGCTTAGGAGCCAGAGGACAAGAGACCCAGTACTTC
TRBJ2-3	TRBV7-2	NA	TRBD2	CASSRREVADTQYF	TGTGCCAGCAGCCGCCGGGAGGTTGCAGATACGCAGTATTTT
TRBJ1-1	TRBV28	once	NA	CASRSGEGLRNTEAFF	TGTGCCAGCAGGTCGGGGGAGGGATTAAGGAACACTGAAGCTTTCTTT
TRBJ2-7	TRBV6-1	NA	TRBD2	CASSELAGGLGEQYF	TGTGCCAGCAGTGAACTAGCGGGAGGTTTGGGGGAGCAGTACTTC
TRBJ1-4	TRBV6-5	NA	NA	CATGQSNEKLFF	TGTGCCACCGGGCAGTCGAATGAAAAACTGTTTTTT
TRBJ1-5	TRBV7-8	medium-sized	NA	CASSLEGIQPQHF	TGTGCCAGCAGCTTAGAGGGGATTCAGCCCCAGCATTTT
TRBJ2-5	TRBV9	NA	TRBD2	CASSTSAGGPGETQYF	TGTGCCAGCAGCACTTCAGCGGGAGGGCCGGGGGAGACCCAGTACTTC
TRBJ1-3	TRBV27	few	NA	CASKAGSLSGNTIYF	TGTGCCAGCAAGGCAGGGAGCCTCTCTGGAAACACCATATATTTT
TRBJ1-4	TRBV28	NA	TRBD1	CASRKQGARGEKLFF	TGTGCCAGCAGAAAACAGGGGGCTCGAGGTGAAAAACTGTTTTTT
TRBJ1-4	TRBV9	NA	NA	CASSGGMEDEKLFF	TGTGCCAGCAGCGGGGGGATGGAAGATGAAAAACTGTTTTTT
TRBJ1-2	TRBV6-1	NA	TRBD1	CASIDDRGNGYTF	TGTGCCAGCATTGATGACAGGGGTAATGGCTACACCTTC
TRBJ2-2	TRBV19	NA	TRBD1	CASRIGQGAANTGELFF	TGTGCCAGTAGGATCGGACAGGGGGCCGCGAACACCGGGGAGCTGTTTTTT
TRBJ1-1	TRBV11-3	NA	NA	CASSLDGTRLEAFF	TGTGCCAGCAGCTTAGATGGAACTCGCCTTGAAGCTTTCTTT
TRBJ1-2	TRBV7-2	NA	NA	CASTGNWGHTYGYTF	TGTGCCAGTACAGGCAATTGGGGGCACACCTATGGCTACACCTTC